This TCR beta chain is drawn from a study of blood T cell repertoires in COVID-19. At the level of the study: COVID-19 samples collected from the United States, Italy and Spain covered acute and convalescent phases.

Assay used: immunoSEQ multiplex PCR; TCRdb lists only in-frame clones, some missing. The profile shows approximately 140,000 clones, 70% to 90% of them singletons. While infection was still active, Seattle patients were enrolled and then followed longitudinally. Sequencing used peripheral blood. This sequence originates from a woman between 55 and 75 years old with COVID-19, enrolled during active disease.

CDR3 coding DNA: TGTGCCAGCAGCTTAGGGGCTAGCGGCTCCCCCTACGAGCAGTACTTC. Its translation is CASSLGASGSPYEQYF. This chain uses TRBV11-2 with TRBJ2-7; TRBD2 matches at 7 bases. V was pared by 1 base and J by 2 bases, with 8 bases of the junction left unmatched. This CDR3 spans 16 amino acids. Germline V lookup: CDR1 SGHAT, CDR2 FQNNGV.